This T cell receptor beta chain was captured in a study of Graves' ophthalmopathy and Graves' hyperthyroidism. Across the whole study: Peripheral blood sampling preceded any treatment and occurred at initial diagnosis. Study-level points and caveats: Built on 13 signatures, a model told ophthalmopathy apart from stable hyperthyroidism with almost 90% sensitivity and almost 84% specificity.

This clonotype showed up many times. Its antigen is not identified. This CDR3 region has 15 residues. CDR1 DFQATT and CDR2 SNEGSKA come from the germline V gene (reference sequence). V lost 0 bases to trimming and J lost 7 bases, with 16 bases between them. Transcripts of RNA were the source for amplifying TCR beta CDR3 regions. The first round was an RT-PCR with HTBI primers, and the second round was a multiplex PCR. TCRdb re-called the multiplex PCR reads with MiXCR, one entry per CDR3 protein. The table includes roughly 400,000 distinct CDR3 sequences, roughly 18% detected once. The authors diagnosed from clinical symptoms, serum thyroxine, TRAb, thyroid ultrasound and orbital computed tomography.

The receptor comes from a woman under 30 with Graves' ophthalmopathy. The chain couples TRBV20-1 to TRBJ2-4; D might be TRBD1 or TRBD2, each matching 5 bases. The sample consisted of peripheral blood. CDR3 DNA: TGCAGTGCTAGAGATTGGGCCGGGACGTATAACATTCAGTACTTC. As protein: CSARDWAGTYNIQYF.